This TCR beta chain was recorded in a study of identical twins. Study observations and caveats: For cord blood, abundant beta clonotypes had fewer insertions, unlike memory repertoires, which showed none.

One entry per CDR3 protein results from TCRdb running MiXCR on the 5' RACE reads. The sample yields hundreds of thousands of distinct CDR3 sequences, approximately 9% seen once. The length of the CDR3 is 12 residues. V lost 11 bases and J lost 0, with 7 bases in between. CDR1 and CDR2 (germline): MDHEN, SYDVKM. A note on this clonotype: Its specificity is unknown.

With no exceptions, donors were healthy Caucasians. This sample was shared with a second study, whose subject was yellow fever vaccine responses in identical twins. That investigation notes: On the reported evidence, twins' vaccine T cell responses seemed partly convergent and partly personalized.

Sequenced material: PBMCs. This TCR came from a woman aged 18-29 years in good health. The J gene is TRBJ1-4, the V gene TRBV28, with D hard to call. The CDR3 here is CAHGATNEKLFF. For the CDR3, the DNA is TGTGCCCACGGTGCAACTAATGAAAAACTGTTTTTT.